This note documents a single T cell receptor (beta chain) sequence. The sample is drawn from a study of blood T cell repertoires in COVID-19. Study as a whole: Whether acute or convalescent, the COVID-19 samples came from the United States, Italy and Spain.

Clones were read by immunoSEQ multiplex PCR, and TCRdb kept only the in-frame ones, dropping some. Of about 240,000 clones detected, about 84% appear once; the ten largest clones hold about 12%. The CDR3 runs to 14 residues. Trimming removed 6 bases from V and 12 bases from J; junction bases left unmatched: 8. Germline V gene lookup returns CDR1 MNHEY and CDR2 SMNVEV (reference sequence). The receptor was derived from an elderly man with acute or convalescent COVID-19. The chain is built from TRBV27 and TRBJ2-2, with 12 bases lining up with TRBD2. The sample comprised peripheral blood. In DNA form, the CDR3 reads TGTGCCAGCAGCTCCGGACTAGCGGGACTGCAGCTGTTTTTT. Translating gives CASSSGLAGLQLFF.